A selection of T cell receptor beta chains follows, all from one sample in a study of control samples from healthy donors and cancer patients. The repertoire was sequenced with immunoSEQ multiplex PCR; TCRdb's copy has only in-frame clones and lacks some. The table records 250,000 to 300,000 clones, approximately 80% of them present only once. The specimen sequenced was PBMCs. Every receptor here comes from a woman aged 55-75 years with lung cancer. Both conserved end residues are part of each CDR3. The D gene is left open where the match is weak. A clone size is listed for some rows: how often the clone was seen (once, few, many), or a class if it is expanded.

abundance	v_gene	d_gene	j_gene	CDR3nt	CDR3aa
few	TRBV12-3/TRBV12-4	.	TRBJ1-5	TGTGCCAGCAGACGCGGGAGCAATCAGCCCCAGCATTTT	CASRRGSNQPQHF
.	TRBV5-6	.	TRBJ2-5	TGTGCCAGCAGCTTGGCCAACCTAGCGAGGGGGGAGACCCAGTACTTC	CASSLANLARGETQYF
.	TRBV4-2	TRBD1	TRBJ1-3	TGTGCCAGCAGCCAAGTGACAGGGGGTTCTGGAAACACCATATATTTT	CASSQVTGGSGNTIYF
.	TRBV27	.	TRBJ1-3	TGTGCCAGCAGTCCCAACTCTGGAAACACCATATATTTT	CASSPNSGNTIYF
.	TRBV3-1/TRBV3-2	.	TRBJ1-6	TGTGCCAGCAGCCCTTACCAGGGTTCGAGCTCCTATAATTCACCCCTCCACTTT	CASSPYQGSSSYNSPLHF
.	TRBV6-6	.	TRBJ2-7	TGTGCCAGCAACGGACTCGTAAGCTCCTACGAGCAGTACTTC	CASNGLVSSYEQYF
.	TRBV6-1	.	TRBJ2-7	TGTGCCAGCAGTGAATTGGGCTCGTTCGGCGAGCAGTACTTC	CASSELGSFGEQYF
.	TRBV7-3	TRBD2	TRBJ2-1	TGTGCCAGCAGCTCGGGGACTAGCGGGGACCAGCAGTTCTTC	CASSSGTSGDQQFF
.	TRBV7-2	.	TRBJ1-2	TGTGCCAGCAGCTTAATAAGTGCTGTCGATGGCTACACCTTC	CASSLISAVDGYTF
.	TRBV28	.	TRBJ1-5	TGTGCCAGCAGTTTCCGGGCAGGGCCCCACCAGCCCCAGCATTTT	CASSFRAGPHQPQHF
.	TRBV27	.	TRBJ2-1	TGTGCCAGCAGTTTAAAGGGGACCTCCTACAATGAGCAGTTCTTC	CASSLKGTSYNEQFF
.	TRBV11-1	TRBD1	TRBJ2-1	TGTGCCAGCCGCTTCACAGGGGCAAATGAGCAGTTCTTC	CASRFTGANEQFF
.	TRBV20-1	TRBD1	TRBJ2-7	TGCAGTGCTAGTTGGGACAGGGAGGGGGAGCAGTACTTC	CSASWDREGEQYF
.	TRBV5-6	.	TRBJ1-1	TGTGCCAGCAGCCTCCGGGTCACGAACACTGAAGCTTTCTTT	CASSLRVTNTEAFF
.	TRBV19	TRBD1	TRBJ1-6	TGTGCCAGTAGTCCCGGGACAGGGGGCTCACCCCTCCACTTT	CASSPGTGGSPLHF
.	TRBV7-8	.	TRBJ1-1	TGTGCCAGCAGCTCCGATGTCAACACTGAAGCTTTCTTT	CASSSDVNTEAFF
.	TRBV10-3	.	TRBJ1-3	TGTGCCATCAGTGACGGGGCTGGAAACACCATATATTTT	CAISDGAGNTIYF
.	TRBV28	.	TRBJ1-2	TGTGCCAGCAGTTGGCGGGACGGTGGCTACACCTTC	CASSWRDGGYTF
.	TRBV28	TRBD1	TRBJ1-2	TGTGCCAGCACGTCAACAGGACAGGCGCCATATGGCTACACCTTC	CASTSTGQAPYGYTF
.	TRBV12-2	.	TRBJ2-5	TGTGCAAGTCGCTCCCCCAGGGGGACCCAGTACTTC	CASRSPRGTQYF
.	TRBV3-1/TRBV3-2	TRBD1	TRBJ2-1	TGTGCCAGCAGCCGACAGGGGGCGGCGAATGAGCAGTTCTTC	CASSRQGAANEQFF
.	TRBV6-5	TRBD2	TRBJ2-1	TGTGCCAGCAGTCGACTAGCGGGGGCCAACAATGAGCAGTTCTTC	CASSRLAGANNEQFF
.	TRBV5-1	TRBD2	TRBJ2-5	TGCGCCAGCAGACGTCTTGGGCGGGAGGGCCGAGAGACCCAGTACTTC	CASRRLGREGRETQYF
many	TRBV7-9	TRBD1	TRBJ1-2	TGTGCCAGCAGCCCCAAGATTGAGACAGGGTTTCTAGGCTATGGCTACACCTTC	CASSPKIETGFLGYGYTF
.	TRBV18	TRBD1	TRBJ2-1	TGTGCCAGCTCTCCGACAGGGGCCCGTCCCAATGAGCAGTTCTTC	CASSPTGARPNEQFF
.	TRBV6-2/TRBV6-3	TRBD1	TRBJ1-2	TGTGCCAGCAGTTATTCCGGACAGGGGGCATCTGGCTACACCTTC	CASSYSGQGASGYTF
few	TRBV2	TRBD1	TRBJ1-6	TGTGCCAGCAGTAGGGACAGGGGTGGGTCACCCCTCCACTTT	CASSRDRGGSPLHF
.	TRBV30	TRBD1	TRBJ1-6	TGTGCCTGGAGTGTACTGGGACAGAGCCAGAGCTCCTATAATTCACCCCTCCACTTT	CAWSVLGQSQSSYNSPLHF
.	TRBV4-1	.	TRBJ2-5	TGCGCCAGCAGCCAAGGGATGGATAGCTTTGAGACCCAGTACTTC	CASSQGMDSFETQYF
.	TRBV6-6	.	TRBJ1-1	TGTGCCAGCAGTTACGCGGGCCCTGAAGCTTTCTTT	CASSYAGPEAFF
.	TRBV16	.	TRBJ1-1	TGTGCCAGCAGTGGCCTGGGGGGGAACACTGAAGCTTTCTTT	CASSGLGGNTEAFF
.	TRBV3-1/TRBV3-2	.	TRBJ2-1	TGTGCCAGCAGCCACAGCGCGGACTCCTACAATGAGCAGTTCTTC	CASSHSADSYNEQFF